The clone carrying this T cell receptor (beta chain) was found once. This entry is derived from a study of PD-L1 blockade in urothelial cancer. Study at large: Atezolizumab (1,200 mg intravenously every 3 weeks) began at some point between 2014 and 2015 for patients. Across blood samples, T cells had a median count of 141,255.

This CDR3 is 13 amino acids long. V was clipped by 4 bases and J by 15 bases, with 20 bases between them. Germline-derived CDR1 and CDR2 are SEHNR and FQNEAQ (reference sequence). In each PCR, synthetic TCR analog templates were spiked in. Sequencing was performed with immunoSEQ multiplex PCR; in TCRdb, only in-frame clones are kept and a portion is missing. The data contain about 21,000 clones, 90% of them singletons. This TCR came from a woman between 55 and 75 years old with urothelial cancer. This chain links TRBV7-9 with TRBJ2-3; the D gene is possibly TRBD1 (5 bases). The material sequenced was PBMCs, taken around atezolizumab (anti-PD-L1) treatment. CDR3 nucleotides: TGTGCCAGCAGCTCCCCCAGGGATTTCGTAGGTTATTTT. Residues: CASSSPRDFVGYF.